This TCR beta chain was recovered during a study of shared clonotypes between healthy human individuals. Study outcomes and limitations: Relative to clonotypes present in all four donors, those not shared had lower generation probabilities. Sequencing depth was a factor that was expected to affect clonotype sharing among donors.

In regard to this clone: Its antigen remains unidentified.

The germline V gene has CDR1 MNHEY and CDR2 SMNVEV (reference sequence). There are 13 residues in the CDR3. The germline V and J ends were trimmed by 5 bases and 4 bases, with 9 bases remaining between them. Genomic DNA from each subset was divided evenly over several immunoSEQ plates. The method was immunoSEQ multiplex PCR; TCRdb's version includes in-frame clones alone and lacks a portion of them. The table includes 2 million to 3 million clones, roughly 93% detected once. Sequenced sample: naive CD4+ T cells from PBMCs. Described subset: CD45RA+ positively selected. The receptor's source is a man aged 18 to 29 in good health. Some clones in this sample may be carry-over from other donors' samples. J is TRBJ1-5 and V is TRBV27, with D perhaps matching TRBD1 (6 bases). CDR3: CASSQDRNQPQHF. Written as DNA, the CDR3 is TGTGCCAGCAGTCAGGACAGAAATCAGCCCCAGCATTTT.